The 28 T cell receptor beta chains reported below all come from one sample, sequenced in a study of PD-1 blockade in mismatch repair-deficient tumors. TCRdb's table, derived via immunoSEQ multiplex PCR, lists solely in-frame clones and lacks some. The table records around 38,000 clones, about four fifths of them present only once. The source was peripheral blood, collected 4 weeks after starting pembrolizumab. Every receptor here comes from an adult with mismatch repair-deficient cancer.

This clone has a single count. The chain couples TRBV7-9 to TRBJ2-3, with 8 bases fitting TRBD1. V shed 2 bases and J 3 bases; nucleotides not matched to a gene: 16. The CDR3 runs 19 residues. Germline CDR1 reads SEHNR; CDR2 reads FQNEAQ (reference sequence). DNA for the CDR3: TGTGCCAGCAGCTTAATAATCGGACAGGGAGGTCCTACAACAGATACGCAGTATTTT. Translated: CASSLIIGQGGPTTDTQYF.

The V gene is TRBV11-2, the J gene TRBJ2-2; D is uncertain. This CDR3 spans 13 amino acids. Between the trimmed V and J ends, which lost 3 bases and 7 bases, there was a span of 9 bases. CDR1 is SGHAT and CDR2 is FQNNGV in the germline V gene. DNA for the CDR3: TGTGCCAGCAGCTTTGGGGTCAACGGGGAGCTGTTTTTT. It yields the protein CASSFGVNGELFF.

The V call is TRBV11-2, the J call TRBJ2-4; the D call may be TRBD1 or TRBD2 (5 bases each). CDR1 is SGHAT, CDR2 FQNNGV, per germline. The CDR3 contains 14 residues. Trimming cost V 0 bases and J 16 bases, with 19 bases left between them. The CDR3 bases are TGTGCCAGCAGCTTAGAGGTGGGACCCCAAAAACTCTACTTC. Its translation is CASSLEVGPQKLYF.

The V call is TRBV10-2, the J call TRBJ2-7, with TRBD2 as a possible D gene (6 bases). There are 13 residues in the CDR3. Trimming removed 3 bases from V and 6 bases from J, with 12 bases in between. Germline V gives CDR1 WSHSY, CDR2 SAAADI. This CDR3 reads CASSDSGRPEQYF. The CDR3 nucleotides read TGCGCCAGCAGTGACTCGGGGAGGCCCGAGCAGTACTTC.

The chain links TRBV5-1 to TRBJ2-5; weak D call: TRBD1 (7 bases). The germline V and J ends were trimmed by 0 bases and 4 bases, with 10 bases remaining between them. The germline gives CDR1 SGHRS, CDR2 YFSETQ. This CDR3 has 14 amino acids. CDR3 bases: TGCGCCAGCAGCTTGGCAGGGGGGAGAGAGACCCAGTACTTC. This sequence encodes CASSLAGGRETQYF.

The V call is TRBV28, the J call TRBJ2-5, with TRBD2 as a possible D gene (5 bases). Germline values: CDR1 MDHEN, CDR2 SYDVKM. V was cut by 5 bases and J by 5 bases, with 21 bases left in between. CDR3 length equals 16 residues. CDR3 coding DNA: TGTGCCAGCAGTAAGACCGGAGCGGTCAATAGGGAGACCCAGTACTTC. It codes for CASSKTGAVNRETQYF.

The chain joins TRBV20-1 to TRBJ2-7; D remains ambiguous. The CDR3 is 11 amino acids. Germline V gene lookup returns CDR1 DFQATT and CDR2 SNEGSKA (reference sequence). V lost 0 bases and J lost 10, with 10 bases in between. The CDR3 coding sequence is TGCAGTGCTAGAGATGAGTGGGAACAGTACTTC. Protein sequence: CSARDEWEQYF.

V gene TRBV6-5 combines with J gene TRBJ2-3, with TRBD1 matching 9 bases. Germline trimming cut 5 bases from V and 1 base from J; bases unmatched to any gene: 4. Germline CDR1 MNHEY, CDR2 SVGAGI. This CDR3 region has 15 residues. CDR3 protein: CASSRRTGGTDTQYF. The CDR3 DNA reads as TGTGCCAGCAGTCGGCGGACAGGGGGCACAGATACGCAGTATTTT.

The V call is TRBV19, the J call TRBJ1-5; TRBD1 agrees at 10 bases. This CDR3 has 18 amino acids. CDR1 and CDR2 (germline): LNHDA, SQIVND (reference sequence). The junction had 12 bases not matched to a gene; V was cut back by 3 bases and J by 4 bases. In DNA form, the CDR3 reads TGTGCCAGTAGTATTGGGCCTCTGCGGGACAGGGGTAATCAGCCCCAGCATTTT. Protein product: CASSIGPLRDRGNQPQHF.

The chain links TRBV5-1 to TRBJ1-1, with a weak D call TRBD1 (6 bases). The CDR3 is 16 amino acids. Germline CDR1 SGHRS, CDR2 YFSETQ. The V end lost 3 bases, the J end lost 3 bases, and 18 bases lay between the germline ends. The CDR3 DNA follows: TGCGCCAGCAGCTCGGGACAAGGAGGGGGATACACTGAAGCTTTCTTT. Its protein is CASSSGQGGGYTEAFF.

The genes are TRBV28 and TRBJ1-1; D might be TRBD1 (6 bases). With 3 bases removed from V and 2 bases from J, the gap between germline ends came to 10 bases. The CDR3 extends over 14 amino acids. Per the germline V gene, CDR1 is MDHEN and CDR2 is SYDVKM. The CDR3 protein is CASSFGQYNTEAFF. The CDR3 nucleotides read TGTGCCAGCAGTTTCGGACAGTACAACACTGAAGCTTTCTTT.

The rearrangement uses TRBV30 and TRBJ2-7, with 9 bases identical to TRBD1. Germline assignment: CDR1 GTSNPN and CDR2 SVGIG (reference sequence). The CDR3 contains 14 residues. The V segment lost 7 bases and the J segment 7 bases; nucleotides outside the gene matches: 14. CDR3 DNA sequence: TGTGCCTACCAAGGGACAGGGATTTTATGGGAGCAGTACTTC. It specifies CAYQGTGILWEQYF. Full variable domain (missing parts from reference TRBV30 and TRBJ2-7): SQTIHQWPATLVQPVGSPLSLECTVEGTSNPNLYWYRQAAGRGLQLLFYSVGIGQISSEVPQNLSASRPQDRQFILSSKKLLLSDSGFYLCAYQGTGILWEQYFGPGTRLTVT.

This clone was counted a single time. This chain uses TRBV4-2 with TRBJ2-1, with unresolved D. The CDR3 spans 13 residues. Germline V gives CDR1 LGHNA, CDR2 YNFKEQ. V was pared by 4 bases and J by 8 bases, with 12 bases between. The CDR3 nucleotides read TGTGCCAGCAGCCCAGTTGAACGCGATGAGCAGTTCTTC. Protein sequence: CASSPVERDEQFF.

A few counts support this clone. The CDR3 DNA sequence: TGTGCCATCAGGCCAAGCGGAGGCGCAGATACGCAGTATTTT. Its translation is CAIRPSGGADTQYF. This chain connects TRBV10-3 to TRBJ2-3; D may be TRBD2 (5 bases). The CDR3 has 14 residues. The germline V and J ends were trimmed by 6 bases and 4 bases, with 14 bases remaining between them. Germline V lookup: CDR1 ENHRY, CDR2 SYGVKD.

This chain connects TRBV19 to TRBJ2-2, with TRBD1 as a possible D gene (5 bases). V shed 7 bases and J shed 6 bases, with 9 bases lying between them. Germline V gene data show CDR1 as LNHDA and CDR2 as SQIVND (reference sequence). The CDR3 is 12 residues long. In DNA form, the CDR3 reads TGTGCCAGTATCGCAGGGTCCGGGGAGCTGTTTTTT. This gives the protein CASIAGSGELFF.

The table lists this clone with a count of one. The chain is built from TRBV15 and TRBJ2-6, with D possibly being TRBD2 (5 bases). Germline CDR1 LNHNV, CDR2 YYDKDF (reference sequence). The CDR3 covers 16 residues. V dropped 0 bases and J dropped 2 bases, with 8 bases sitting between them. The CDR3 spells CATSRDPGAGANVLTF. The CDR3 DNA is TGTGCCACCAGCAGAGATCCCGGGGCTGGGGCCAACGTCCTGACTTTC.

The V gene is TRBV6-1, the J gene TRBJ2-5; no definite D call. CDR3 size: 14 residues. Trimming pared 4 bases from V and 2 bases from J, leaving 11 bases between. Germline CDR1 is MNHNS and CDR2 is SASEGT. CDR3 nucleotide sequence: TGTGCCAGCAGTGCTGGGATGGAGCAAGAGACCCAGTACTTC. Translation: CASSAGMEQETQYF.

The chain uses TRBV5-4 and TRBJ2-7, with TRBD1 matching 8 bases. With V trimmed by 0 bases and J by 5 bases, 7 bases remained unmatched. The CDR3 runs 15 residues. Looked up from germline, CDR1 is SGHNT and CDR2 is YYREEE (reference sequence). CDR3: CASSLGTGMIDEQYF. The CDR3 nucleotides are TGTGCCAGCAGCTTGGGGACAGGGATGATCGACGAGCAGTACTTC.

The chain joins TRBV7-2 to TRBJ1-5; D gene unclear. Germline lookup yields CDR1 SGHTA and CDR2 FQGNSA. The CDR3 runs 13 residues. V lost 3 bases and J lost 0, with 3 bases in between. The CDR3 nucleotides read TGTGCCAGCAGCTTCTATAGCAATCAGCCCCAGCATTTT. Its protein product is CASSFYSNQPQHF.

CDR3 amino acids: CASSSTGGGPTGELFF. CDR3 nucleotides: TGTGCCAGCAGTTCAACAGGGGGCGGTCCGACCGGGGAGCTGTTTTTT. The V gene is TRBV27, the J gene TRBJ2-2, with 9 bases lining up with TRBD1. The V and J ends lost 4 bases and 5 bases, in that order; junction bases with no gene match: 8. The CDR3 totals 16 residues. Germline V gives CDR1 MNHEY, CDR2 SMNVEV (reference sequence).

The V and J genes are TRBV10-3 and TRBJ2-7; TRBD1 matches 8 bases. The CDR3 loop spans 15 amino acids. The germline V gene has CDR1 ENHRY and CDR2 SYGVKD. J gave up 5 bases and V 3 bases, and 9 bases lay outside the gene matches. CDR3 sequence: CAISEGQGDVDEQYF. The CDR3 bases are TGTGCCATCAGTGAAGGACAGGGTGATGTGGACGAGCAGTACTTC.

This clone has more than one count but fewer than ten. V gene TRBV6-5 combines with J gene TRBJ1-1; D not certain. CDR3 size: 12 residues. Germline V gene lookup returns CDR1 MNHEY and CDR2 SVGAGI. V lost 8 bases and J lost 4, with 11 bases in between. This CDR3 is CASGGRGTEAFF. The CDR3 DNA reads TGTGCCAGCGGAGGTCGTGGCACTGAAGCTTTCTTT.

V is TRBV18 and J is TRBJ2-7; D not resolved. Looked up from germline, CDR1 is KGHSH and CDR2 is LQKENI. The ends were cut back, 3 bases at V and 3 bases at J, with 9 bases in the middle. The length of the CDR3 is 13 residues. CDR3 sequence: CASSPGQNYEQYF. The CDR3 bases are TGTGCCAGCTCACCGGGTCAAAACTACGAGCAGTACTTC.

This sequence joins TRBV5-6 and TRBJ2-3; no firm D call. Trimming took off 5 bases at V and 2 bases at J, with 12 bases between the two ends. From germline, CDR1 is SGHDT and CDR2 YYEEEE. The CDR3 runs 14 residues. The CDR3 nucleotides read TGTGCCAGCAGAGGCCGGATCACCACAGATACGCAGTATTTT. This gives the protein CASRGRITTDTQYF. Supplemented by reference TRBV5-6 and TRBJ2-3, the full variable domain reads DAGVTQSPTHLIKTRGQQVTLRCSPKSGHDTVSWYQQALGQGPQFIFQYYEEEERQRGNFPDRFSGHQFPNYSSELNVNALLLGDSALYLCASRGRITTDTQYFGPGTRLTVL.

The chain uses TRBV5-1 and TRBJ2-5; TRBD2 matches at 14 bases. The CDR3 loop spans 18 amino acids. Trimming took 1 base from V and 2 from J; bases not matched to a gene: 7. Germline loops: CDR1 SGHRS, CDR2 YFSETQ. The CDR3 DNA is TGCGCCAGCAGCTTGAGACTAGCGGGAGGGCTTTTTCAAGAGACCCAGTACTTC. Its translation is CASSLRLAGGLFQETQYF.

The CDR3 coding sequence is TGTGCCAGCAGCCCCCGTTTAGTGGGAGCCGGGGAGCTGTTTTTT. It yields the protein CASSPRLVGAGELFF. The chain combines TRBV9 with TRBJ2-2; weak D call: TRBD2 (5 bases). Trimming took off 4 bases at V and 6 bases at J, with 16 bases between the two ends. This CDR3 has 15 amino acids. Germline-derived CDR1 and CDR2 are SGDLS and YYNGEE.

This chain joins TRBV25-1 and TRBJ2-7; D call uncertain. The V and J ends lost 3 bases and 1 base respectively, with 1 base between them. The CDR3 totals 11 residues. Germline V CDR1 and CDR2: MGHDK, SYGVNS. CDR3 amino acids: CASSDSYEQYF. CDR3 in DNA: TGTGCCAGCAGTGATTCCTACGAGCAGTACTTC.

J is TRBJ2-5 and V is TRBV2; tentative D call: TRBD2 (6 bases). The CDR3 has 13 amino acids. CDR1 SNHLY and CDR2 FYNNEI come from the germline V gene. Trimming took 7 bases from V and 5 from J, leaving 14 bases between them. The CDR3: CASTATRGETQYF. CDR3 bases: TGTGCCAGCACCGCGACTAGAGGGGAGACCCAGTACTTC. The whole variable domain, remainder taken from reference TRBV2 and TRBJ2-5, is EPEVTQTPSHQVTQMGQEVILRCVPISNHLYFYWYRQILGQKVEFLVSFYNNEISEKSEIFDDQFSVERPDGSNFTLKIRSTKLEDSAMYFCASTATRGETQYFGPGTRLLVL.